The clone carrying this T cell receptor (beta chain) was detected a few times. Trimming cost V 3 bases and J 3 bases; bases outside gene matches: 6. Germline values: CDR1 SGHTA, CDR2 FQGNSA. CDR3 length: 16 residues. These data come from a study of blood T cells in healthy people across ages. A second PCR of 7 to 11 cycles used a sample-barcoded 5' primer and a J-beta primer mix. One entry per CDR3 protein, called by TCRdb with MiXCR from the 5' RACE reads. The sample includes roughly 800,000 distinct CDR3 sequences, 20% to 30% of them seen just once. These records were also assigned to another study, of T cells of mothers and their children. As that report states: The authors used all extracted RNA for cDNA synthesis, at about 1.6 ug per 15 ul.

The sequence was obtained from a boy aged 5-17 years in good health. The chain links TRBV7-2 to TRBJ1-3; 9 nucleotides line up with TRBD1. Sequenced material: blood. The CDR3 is CASSFEQGAGGNTIYF. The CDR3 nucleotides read TGTGCCAGCAGCTTCGAACAGGGGGCCGGTGGAAACACCATATATTTT.